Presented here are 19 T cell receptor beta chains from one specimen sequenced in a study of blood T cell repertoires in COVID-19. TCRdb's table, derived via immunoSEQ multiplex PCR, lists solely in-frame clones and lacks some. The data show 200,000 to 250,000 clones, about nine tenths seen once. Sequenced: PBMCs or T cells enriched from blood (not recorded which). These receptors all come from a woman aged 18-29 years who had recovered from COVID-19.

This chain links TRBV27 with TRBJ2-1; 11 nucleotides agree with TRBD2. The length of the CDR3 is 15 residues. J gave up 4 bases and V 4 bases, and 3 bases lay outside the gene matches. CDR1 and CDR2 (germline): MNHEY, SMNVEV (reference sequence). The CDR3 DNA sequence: TGTGCCAGCAGTTCTAGCGGGGGGCTATACAATGAGCAGTTCTTC. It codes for CASSSSGGLYNEQFF.

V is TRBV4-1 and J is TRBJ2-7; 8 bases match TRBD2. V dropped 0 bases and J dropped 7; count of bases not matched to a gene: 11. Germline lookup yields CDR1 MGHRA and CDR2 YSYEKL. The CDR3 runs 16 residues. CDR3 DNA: TGCGCCAGCAGCCAAGATGGACGGGGGGGCCGGATTGAGCAGTACTTC. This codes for CASSQDGRGGRIEQYF.

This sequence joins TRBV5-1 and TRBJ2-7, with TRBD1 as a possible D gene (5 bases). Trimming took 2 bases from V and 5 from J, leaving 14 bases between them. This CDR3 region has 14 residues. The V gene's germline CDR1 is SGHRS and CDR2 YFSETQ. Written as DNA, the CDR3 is TGCGCCAGCAGCTTTAATCAGGGTATCAACGAGCAGTACTTC. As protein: CASSFNQGINEQYF.

This CDR3 reads CASGDKTYEQYF. The CDR3 DNA follows: TGTGCCAGCGGGGACAAAACCTACGAGCAGTACTTC. V usage is TRBV2 and J usage is TRBJ2-7, with a tentative D call TRBD1 (6 bases). This CDR3 comprises 12 residues. V was shortened by 8 bases and J by 2 bases, with 10 bases between the two germline ends. In germline, CDR1 is SNHLY, CDR2 FYNNEI.

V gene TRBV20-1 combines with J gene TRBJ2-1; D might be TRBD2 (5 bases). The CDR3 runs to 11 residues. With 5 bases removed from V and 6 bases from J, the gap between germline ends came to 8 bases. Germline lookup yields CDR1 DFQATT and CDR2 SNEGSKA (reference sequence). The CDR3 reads CSAEDSNEQFF. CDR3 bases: TGCAGTGCTGAGGACTCCAATGAGCAGTTCTTC.

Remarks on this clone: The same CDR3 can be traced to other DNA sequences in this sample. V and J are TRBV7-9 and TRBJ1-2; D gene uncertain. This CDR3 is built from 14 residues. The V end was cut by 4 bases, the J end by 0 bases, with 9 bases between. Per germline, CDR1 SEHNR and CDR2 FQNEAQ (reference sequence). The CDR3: CASSSRTANYGYTF. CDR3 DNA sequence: TGTGCCAGCAGCTCCAGAACAGCTAACTATGGCTACACCTTC.

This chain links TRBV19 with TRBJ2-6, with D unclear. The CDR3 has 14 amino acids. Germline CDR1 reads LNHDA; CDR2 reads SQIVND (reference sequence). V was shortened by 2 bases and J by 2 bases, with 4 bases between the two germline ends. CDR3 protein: CASSIPPGANVLTF. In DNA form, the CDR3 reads TGTGCCAGTAGTATACCTCCTGGGGCCAACGTCCTGACTTTC.

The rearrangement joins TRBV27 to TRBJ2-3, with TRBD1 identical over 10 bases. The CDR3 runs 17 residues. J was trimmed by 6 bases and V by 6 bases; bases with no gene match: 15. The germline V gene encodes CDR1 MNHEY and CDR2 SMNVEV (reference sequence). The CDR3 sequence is CASSPGQGRSGRDTQYF. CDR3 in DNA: TGTGCCAGCAGCCCGGGACAGGGGAGGTCAGGTCGGGATACGCAGTATTTT.

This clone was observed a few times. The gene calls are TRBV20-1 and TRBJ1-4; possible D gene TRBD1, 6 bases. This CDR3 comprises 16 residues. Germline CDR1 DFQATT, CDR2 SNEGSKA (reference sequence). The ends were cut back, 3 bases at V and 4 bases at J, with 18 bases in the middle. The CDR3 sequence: CSASGHRVRGNEKLFF. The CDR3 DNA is TGCAGTGCTAGTGGGCACAGGGTCAGGGGTAATGAAAAACTGTTTTTT.

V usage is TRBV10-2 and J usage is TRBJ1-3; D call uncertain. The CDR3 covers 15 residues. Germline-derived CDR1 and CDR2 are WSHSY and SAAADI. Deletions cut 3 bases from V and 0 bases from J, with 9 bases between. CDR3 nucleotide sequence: TGCGCCAGCAGTGAAAGACGGAGCTCTGGAAACACCATATATTTT. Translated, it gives CASSERRSSGNTIYF.

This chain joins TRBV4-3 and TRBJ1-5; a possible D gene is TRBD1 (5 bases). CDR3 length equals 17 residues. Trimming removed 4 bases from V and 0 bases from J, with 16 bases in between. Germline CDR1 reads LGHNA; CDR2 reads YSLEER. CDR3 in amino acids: CASSLAFGGNSNQPQHF. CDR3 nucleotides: TGCGCCAGCAGCCTCGCTTTCGGGGGTAATAGCAATCAGCCCCAGCATTTT.

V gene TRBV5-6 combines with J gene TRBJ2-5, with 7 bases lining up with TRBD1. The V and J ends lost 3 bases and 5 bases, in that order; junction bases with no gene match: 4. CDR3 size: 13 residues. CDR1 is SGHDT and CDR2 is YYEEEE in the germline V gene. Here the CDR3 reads CASSWGTAETQYF. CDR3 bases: TGTGCCAGCAGCTGGGGGACAGCTGAGACCCAGTACTTC. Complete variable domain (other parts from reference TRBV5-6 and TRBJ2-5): DAGVTQSPTHLIKTRGQQVTLRCSPKSGHDTVSWYQQALGQGPQFIFQYYEEEERQRGNFPDRFSGHQFPNYSSELNVNALLLGDSALYLCASSWGTAETQYFGPGTRLLVL.

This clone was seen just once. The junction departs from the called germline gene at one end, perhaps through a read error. CDR3 sequence reads: CASSYRGQGAPAF. The CDR3 region has the DNA TGTGCCAGCAGCTATAGGGGGCAGGGGGCTCCCGCCTTC. The chain links TRBV7-8 to TRBJ1-2, with 8 bases aligning to TRBD1. The CDR3 runs to 13 residues. Per the germline V gene, CDR1 is SGHVS and CDR2 is FQNEAQ.

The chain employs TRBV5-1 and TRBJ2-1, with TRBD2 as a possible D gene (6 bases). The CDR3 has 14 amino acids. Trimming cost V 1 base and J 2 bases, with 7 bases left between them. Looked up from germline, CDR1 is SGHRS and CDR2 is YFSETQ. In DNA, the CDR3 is TGCGCCAGCAGCTTGAGGGAGGCCTACAATGAGCAGTTCTTC. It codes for CASSLREAYNEQFF.

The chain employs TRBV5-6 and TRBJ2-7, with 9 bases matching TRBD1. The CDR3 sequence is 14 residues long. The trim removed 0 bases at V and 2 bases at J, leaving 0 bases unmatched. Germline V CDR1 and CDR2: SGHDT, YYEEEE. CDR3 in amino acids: CASSLGTGAYEQYF. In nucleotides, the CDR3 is TGTGCCAGCAGCTTGGGGACAGGGGCCTACGAGCAGTACTTC.

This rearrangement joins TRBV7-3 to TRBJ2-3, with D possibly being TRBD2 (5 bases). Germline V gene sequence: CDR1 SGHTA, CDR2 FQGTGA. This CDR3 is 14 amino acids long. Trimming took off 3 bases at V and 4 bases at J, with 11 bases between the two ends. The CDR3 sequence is CASSFGGRADTQYF. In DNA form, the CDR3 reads TGTGCCAGCAGCTTTGGCGGGCGGGCAGATACGCAGTATTTT. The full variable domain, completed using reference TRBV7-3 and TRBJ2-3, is GAGVSQTPSNKVTEKGKYVELRCDPISGHTALYWYRQSLGQGPEFLIYFQGTGAADDSGLPNDRFFAVRPEGSVSTLKIQRTERGDSAVYLCASSFGGRADTQYFGPGTRLTVL.

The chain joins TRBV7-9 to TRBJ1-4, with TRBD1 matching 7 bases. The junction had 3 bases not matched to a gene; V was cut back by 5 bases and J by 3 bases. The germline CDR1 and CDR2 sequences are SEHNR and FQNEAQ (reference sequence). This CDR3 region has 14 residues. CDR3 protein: CASSPGQPNEKLFF. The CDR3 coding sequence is TGTGCCAGCAGCCCGGGACAGCCTAATGAAAAACTGTTTTTT. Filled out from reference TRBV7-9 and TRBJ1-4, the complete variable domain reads DTGVSQNPRHKITKRGQNVTFRCDPISEHNRLYWYRQTLGQGPEFLTYFQNEAQLEKSRLLSDRFSAERPKGSFSTLEIQRTEQGDSAMYLCASSPGQPNEKLFFGSGTQLSVL.

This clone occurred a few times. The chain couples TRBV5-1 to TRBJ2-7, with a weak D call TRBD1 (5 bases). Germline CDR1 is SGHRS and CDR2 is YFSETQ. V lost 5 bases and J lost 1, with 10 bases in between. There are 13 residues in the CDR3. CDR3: CASSTQGSYEQYF. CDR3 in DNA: TGCGCCAGCAGTACTCAGGGATCCTACGAGCAGTACTTC.

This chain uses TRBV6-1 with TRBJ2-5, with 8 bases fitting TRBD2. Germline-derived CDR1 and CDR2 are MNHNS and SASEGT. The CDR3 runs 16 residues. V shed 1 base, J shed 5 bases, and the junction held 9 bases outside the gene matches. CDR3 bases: TGTGCCAGCAGTGAAGATCCAGGACTAGCCTCGGAGACCCAGTACTTC. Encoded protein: CASSEDPGLASETQYF.